This T cell receptor (beta chain) derives from a study of OX40 agonist ivuxolimab in advanced cancers. Background on the study: Three partial responders included one hepatocellular carcinoma patient and two cutaneous melanoma patients. Broader study findings: Circulating CD4+ and CD8+ T cells showed clonal expansion by week 6 at 0.1 to 3.0 mg/kg. CD4+ T cells averaged fewer expanded clones than CD8+ T cells.

A remark on this clone: The antigen remains unidentified.

The data were produced by immunoSEQ multiplex PCR, yet TCRdb's version contains in-frame clones alone and is incomplete. Of more than 70,000 clones detected, over 70% appear once; the ten largest clones hold about 5%. This CDR3 has 16 amino acids. Trimming at V came to 5 bases and at J to 4 bases, leaving 12 bases not matched to a gene. The germline gives CDR1 LNHDA, CDR2 SQIVND (reference sequence). The rearrangement links TRBV19 to TRBJ1-2; 8 nucleotides align to TRBD1. This specimen consisted of CD4+ or CD8+ T cells sorted from blood, obtained in a trial of the OX40 agonist ivuxolimab. This TCR derives from an adult with an advanced solid tumor such as melanoma, head and neck, liver or kidney cancer. The CDR3 loop is CASSLTGTGGFYGYTF. The CDR3, as DNA: TGTGCCAGTAGTTTAACCGGGACAGGAGGATTCTATGGCTACACCTTC.